Listed below are T cell receptor beta chains from one sample, sequenced in a study of blood T cell repertoires in COVID-19. The repertoire was sequenced with immunoSEQ multiplex PCR; TCRdb's copy has only in-frame clones and lacks some. Of about 88,000 clones listed, 90% are singletons. The sequenced material came from peripheral blood. Every receptor here comes from a man between 18 and 29 years old with COVID-19, enrolled during active disease. The CDR3 runs from the conserved cysteine through the conserved F or W. Each record gives: J gene, V gene, D gene, clone size, CDR3 DNA, CDR3 protein. D genes are given only for firm matches. Clone size is shown for a subset of rows, as once, few, many or a class of expanded clone.

j_gene: TRBJ2-3; v_gene: TRBV30; d_gene: TRBD2; abundance: NA; CDR3nt: TGTGCCTGGAAGGGGGGGACTAGCGGAAACACAGATACGCAGTATTTT; CDR3aa: CAWKGGTSGNTDTQYF
j_gene: TRBJ1-2; v_gene: TRBV9; d_gene: TRBD1; abundance: once; CDR3nt: TGTGCCAGCAGCCCATGGGACAGGGCGTATGGCTACACCTTC; CDR3aa: CASSPWDRAYGYTF
j_gene: TRBJ2-5; v_gene: TRBV27; d_gene: NA; abundance: NA; CDR3nt: TGTGCCAGCAGTTTATCAGGGGTCAGTCAAGAGACCCAGTACTTC; CDR3aa: CASSLSGVSQETQYF
j_gene: TRBJ2-6; v_gene: TRBV7-9; d_gene: NA; abundance: NA; CDR3nt: TGTGCCAGCAGCTCCCCCCTCTCTGGGGCCAACGTCCTGACTTTC; CDR3aa: CASSSPLSGANVLTF
j_gene: TRBJ1-2; v_gene: TRBV5-1; d_gene: NA; abundance: NA; CDR3nt: TGCGCCAGCAGCGAAAGGGGTGGCTACACCTTC; CDR3aa: CASSERGGYTF
j_gene: TRBJ2-1; v_gene: TRBV6-6; d_gene: NA; abundance: NA; CDR3nt: TGTGCCAGCAGTCACCTCCGGGACTTCTACCAATCGCAGTTCTTC; CDR3aa: CASSHLRDFYQSQFF
j_gene: TRBJ2-2; v_gene: TRBV5-1; d_gene: TRBD1; abundance: NA; CDR3nt: TGCGCCAGCAGCTTGGGCCAGGGGGCTAACACCGGGGAGCTGTTTTTT; CDR3aa: CASSLGQGANTGELFF
j_gene: TRBJ1-2; v_gene: TRBV7-9; d_gene: TRBD1; abundance: few; CDR3nt: TGTGCCAGCAGCCCTTTGGGCCCGGGACAGGGGGTCTATGGCTACACCTTC; CDR3aa: CASSPLGPGQGVYGYTF
j_gene: TRBJ1-3; v_gene: TRBV9; d_gene: NA; abundance: NA; CDR3nt: TGTGCCAGCAGCGTAGGTGGAGAGTATTCTGGAAACACCATATATTTT; CDR3aa: CASSVGGEYSGNTIYF
j_gene: TRBJ1-2; v_gene: TRBV7-2; d_gene: NA; abundance: NA; CDR3nt: TGTGCCAGCAGCTTAGGTGGCGGAGAGAGCACCTTC; CDR3aa: CASSLGGGESTF
j_gene: TRBJ2-7; v_gene: TRBV6-5; d_gene: NA; abundance: NA; CDR3nt: TGTGCCAGCAGTTTGACAGTTGACTACGAGCAGTACTTC; CDR3aa: CASSLTVDYEQYF
j_gene: TRBJ2-2; v_gene: TRBV4-3; d_gene: TRBD2; abundance: NA; CDR3nt: TGCGCCAGCAGCCCCCGGACTAGCGTTAACACCGGGGAGCTGTTTTTT; CDR3aa: CASSPRTSVNTGELFF
j_gene: TRBJ2-7; v_gene: TRBV30; d_gene: TRBD2; abundance: few; CDR3nt: TGTGCCTGGGCCCGGACTAGCGGGAAGAACGAGCAGTACTTC; CDR3aa: CAWARTSGKNEQYF
j_gene: TRBJ2-3; v_gene: TRBV2; d_gene: TRBD2; abundance: NA; CDR3nt: TGTGCCTCTTCTCCGGGGGGTGTGGGCACAGATACGCAGTATTTT; CDR3aa: CASSPGGVGTDTQYF